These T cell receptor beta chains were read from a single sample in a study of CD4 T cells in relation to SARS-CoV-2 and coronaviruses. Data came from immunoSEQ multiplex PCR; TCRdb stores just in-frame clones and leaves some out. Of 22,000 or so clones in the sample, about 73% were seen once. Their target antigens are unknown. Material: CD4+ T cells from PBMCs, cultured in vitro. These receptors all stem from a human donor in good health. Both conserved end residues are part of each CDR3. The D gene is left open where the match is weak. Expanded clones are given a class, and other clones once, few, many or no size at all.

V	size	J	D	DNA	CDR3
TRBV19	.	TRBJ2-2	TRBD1	TGTGCCAGTGCGCGGGACAGGGGCACCGGGGAGCTGTTTTTT	CASARDRGTGELFF
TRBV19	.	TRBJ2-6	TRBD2	TGTGCCACCTCGGGAGGCCCTGGGGCCAACGTCCTGACTTTC	CATSGGPGANVLTF
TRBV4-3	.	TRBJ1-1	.	TGCGCCAGCAGCCAAGACAGGAACACTGAAGCTTTCTTT	CASSQDRNTEAFF
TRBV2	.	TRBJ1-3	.	TGTGCCTCCAAGTGGGTCTATACTGGAAACACCATATATTTT	CASKWVYTGNTIYF
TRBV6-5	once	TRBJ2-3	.	TGTGCCAGCAGCCCCCTGGGTAGGCCGGGTACGCAGTATTTT	CASSPLGRPGTQYF
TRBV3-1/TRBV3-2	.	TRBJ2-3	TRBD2	TGTGCCAGCAGCCAAGTGCTCCTTGGGCTAGCGGCCACAGATACGCAGTATTTT	CASSQVLLGLAATDTQYF
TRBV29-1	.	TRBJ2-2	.	TGCAGCGTTGCCATACTAAACACCGGGGAGCTGTTTTTT	CSVAILNTGELFF
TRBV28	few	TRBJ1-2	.	TGTGCCAGCAGCGTAAGGAAGGTTTTCTATGGCTACACCTTC	CASSVRKVFYGYTF
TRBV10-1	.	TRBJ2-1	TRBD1	TGCGCCAGCAGGGCGGACTCCTCGCAGGGGGACAATGAGCAGTTCTTC	CASRADSSQGDNEQFF
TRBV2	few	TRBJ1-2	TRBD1	TGTGCCAGCAGTCCAAGACAGGGGAACTATGGCTACACCTTC	CASSPRQGNYGYTF
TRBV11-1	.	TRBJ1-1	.	TGTGCCAGCAGCCGTACAGCGGGGGAAGCTTTCTTT	CASSRTAGEAFF
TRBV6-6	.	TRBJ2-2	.	TGTGCCAGCAGTCGGGGGACCAGCGCCGGGGAGCTGTTTTTT	CASSRGTSAGELFF
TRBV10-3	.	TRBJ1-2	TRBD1	TGTGCCATCAGTTCACCCGGAGGGGGCGAAGGCTACACCTTC	CAISSPGGGEGYTF
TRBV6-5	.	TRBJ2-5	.	TGTGCCAGCAGCCCGGGGTTTGAGACCCAGTACTTC	CASSPGFETQYF
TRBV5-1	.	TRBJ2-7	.	TGCGCCAGCAGCTACGGACTATTCCAGGACGAGCAGTACTTC	CASSYGLFQDEQYF
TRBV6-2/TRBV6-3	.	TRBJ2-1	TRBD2	TGTGCCAGCAGCCCCATGCGGGGGCGGGGGGAAGCGGATGAGCAGTTCTTC	CASSPMRGRGEADEQFF
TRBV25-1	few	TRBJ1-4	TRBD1	TGTGCCAGCAGTGACCAGGACAGGGTTGGCGAAAAACTGTTTTTT	CASSDQDRVGEKLFF
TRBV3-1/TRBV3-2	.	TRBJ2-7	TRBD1	TGTGCCAGCAGCCTTCGGACAGGGCTGGCCGAGCAGTACTTC	CASSLRTGLAEQYF
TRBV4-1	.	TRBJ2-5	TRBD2	TGCGCCAGCAGCCAACTTAGCGGGGGCCAGTACTTC	CASSQLSGGQYF
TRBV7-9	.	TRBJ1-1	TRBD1	TGTGCCAGCAGACCTAAGGACAGGCTGGGGACTGAAGCTTTCTTT	CASRPKDRLGTEAFF
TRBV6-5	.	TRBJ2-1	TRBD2	TGTGCCAGCGGTTCTAGCGGGAGGTACAATGAGCAGTTCTTC	CASGSSGRYNEQFF
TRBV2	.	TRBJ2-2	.	TGTGCCAGCAGTGAATGGGCCGGGGAGCTGTTTTTT	CASSEWAGELFF
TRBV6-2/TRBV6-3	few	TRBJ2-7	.	TGTGCCAGCAGCGTGACTAGGGGACGATCCTACGAGCAGTACTTC	CASSVTRGRSYEQYF
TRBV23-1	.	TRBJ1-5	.	TGCGCCAGCAGTCCCCCAGACATTGCGAGCAATCAGCCCCAGCATTTT	CASSPPDIASNQPQHF
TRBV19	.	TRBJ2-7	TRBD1	TGTGCCAGTAGTGAGCCGGGACAGGTCTCCTACGAGCAGTACTTC	CASSEPGQVSYEQYF
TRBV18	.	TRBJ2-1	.	TGTGCCAGCTCACCATACTCTGGGGGCTCCTACAATGAGCAGTTCTTC	CASSPYSGGSYNEQFF
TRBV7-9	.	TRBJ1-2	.	TGTGCCAGCAGCGGACAGCTTAACTATGGCTACACCTTC	CASSGQLNYGYTF